This T cell receptor (beta chain) was documented in a study of CD8+ T cells in alopecia areata (dated 2018 in TCRdb). Looking at the study overall: In both human patients and the C3H/HeJ mouse model, the study applied high-throughput TCRbeta sequencing to look at T cell clonal expansion in alopecia areata. Human TCRbeta sequencing covered scalp tissue and sorted CD4+ and CD8+ peripheral blood T cells from patchy and totalis/universalis alopecia areata patients and healthy controls. Clonality in the scalp was compared among normal scalp (n=4), patchy alopecia areata scalp (n=8), and alopecia totalis/universalis scalp (n=8). Amplification of TCRbeta CDR3 regions was done by immunoSEQ multiplex PCR using 35 Vbeta forward primers and 13 Jbeta reverse primers. The RNA source kit depended on sample type: the PAXgene miRNA kit for fixed scalp, the miRNeasy kit for PBMCs, and the RNeasy kit for mouse skin. Paper-wide results and their limitations: Compared with mice, TCR sequences shared between patients were less clear, possibly partly because of HLA diversity across the patient population. Compared with normal scalp, lesional scalp had higher clonality and more expanded CD8+ clones, particularly in alopecia totalis/universalis, a pattern that suggests antigenic drive. Unlike mouse skin, where gammadelta T cells dominate, normal human skin contains resident alphabeta T cells that get sequenced too, which complicates analysis of the scalp TCR repertoire.

About this clone: Its binding antigen is unknown. Base-call qualities are not available, and no considerably larger clone is one nucleotide away.

PBMCs were separated by density centrifugation and stained for CD3, CD4 and CD8, after which CD4+ and CD8+ T cells were sorted on a FACSAria. Unaffected controls provided scalp biopsies and blood samples. Sequences SGHDT (CDR1) and YYEEEE (CDR2) are obtained from the germline V gene. V is clipped by 4 bases and J by 5 bases, and the sequence between their germline boundaries is 15 bases long. The CDR3 contains 14 residues, cysteine and phenylalanine counted. Only the CDR3 portion is preserved as DNA: 42 bases, with reading frame beginning at the first base. The library was built by means of the immunoSEQ multiplex PCR assay. For TCR sequencing, RNA was extracted from every sample and reverse transcribed into cDNA to serve as template. First-strand cDNA was synthesized with SuperScript III using a 2:1 mix of oligo-dT and random hexamers. A synthetic immune receptor repertoire was used to gauge amplification bias, and whatever bias remained was removed computationally. The paper's data handling went like this. After raw reads were preprocessed to remove errors, the CDR3 was defined following IMGT conventions as running from the conserved cysteine to phenylalanine. Clonality was calculated as 1 minus Shannon entropy normalized by log2 of the number of productive unique TCRs. Whether each scalp clone was CD4 or CD8 was inferred by checking scalp TCRbeta sequences against the CD4 and CD8 repertoires from sorted blood. The immuneACCESS repertoire file appears here via TCRdb, limited to in-frame rearrangements. These files lack a portion of the clones; in checked studies, under half of the deficit traces to unresolved V genes, and the cause of the others is not known. V, J and clone size are taken as reported in that table, and D and trimming were inferred from the DNA itself. The sample yields around 190,000 clones; approximately 60% were counted once. The biggest ten clones account for 4.9% of the sample.

The receptor chain draws on TRBV5-6 and TRBJ2-5; the D gene is perhaps TRBD1, from 5 matching bases. The source material was CD8+ T cells sorted from blood. The sequence came from a human donor in good health. The nucleotides read TGTGCCAGCAGCCCGGTCCCAGGGCGGGAGACCCAGTACTTC. Its protein product is CASSPVPGRETQYF.